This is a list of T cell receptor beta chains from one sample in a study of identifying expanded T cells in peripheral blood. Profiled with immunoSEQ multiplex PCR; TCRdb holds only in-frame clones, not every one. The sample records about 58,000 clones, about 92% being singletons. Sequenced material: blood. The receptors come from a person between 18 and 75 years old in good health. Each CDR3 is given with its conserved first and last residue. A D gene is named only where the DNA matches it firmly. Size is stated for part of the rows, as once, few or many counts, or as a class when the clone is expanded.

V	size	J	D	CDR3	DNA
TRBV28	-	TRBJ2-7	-	CASSRDSRSSYEQYF	TGTGCCAGCAGCAGGGACTCTAGGAGCTCCTACGAGCAGTACTTC
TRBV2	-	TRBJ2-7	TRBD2	CASTGLAGHEQYF	TGTGCCAGTACGGGACTAGCGGGTCACGAGCAGTACTTC
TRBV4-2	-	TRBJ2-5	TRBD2	CASRTGVLAGDQETQYF	TGTGCCAGCAGGACAGGGGTGCTAGCGGGAGACCAAGAGACCCAGTACTTC
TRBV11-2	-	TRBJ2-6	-	CASSLGLQGTTGANVLTF	TGTGCCAGCAGCTTAGGTCTCCAGGGAACGACTGGGGCCAACGTCCTGACTTTC
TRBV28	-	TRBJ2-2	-	CASSFRAGELFF	TGTGCCAGCAGTTTCAGAGCCGGGGAGCTGTTTTTT
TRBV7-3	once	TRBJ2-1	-	CASSSQGGNEQFF	TGTGCCAGCAGCTCTCAAGGCGGCAATGAGCAGTTCTTC
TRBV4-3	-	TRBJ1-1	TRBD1	CASSPLGQGGTEAFF	TGCGCCAGCAGCCCCTTAGGGCAGGGGGGAACTGAAGCTTTCTTT
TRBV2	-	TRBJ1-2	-	CASSQDVNYGYTF	TGTGCCAGCAGTCAGGACGTGAACTATGGCTACACCTTC
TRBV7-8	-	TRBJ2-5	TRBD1	CASSPGQQETQYF	TGTGCCAGCAGCCCGGGACAGCAAGAGACCCAGTACTTC
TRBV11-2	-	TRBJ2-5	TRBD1	CASSPGQGFGETQYF	TGTGCCAGCAGCCCGGGACAGGGCTTCGGCGAGACCCAGTACTTC
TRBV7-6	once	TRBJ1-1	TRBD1	CASSRQGDTEAFF	TGTGCCAGCAGTCGACAGGGGGACACTGAAGCTTTCTTT
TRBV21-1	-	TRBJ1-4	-	CANPGPLDEKLFF	TGTGCCAACCCGGGACCTCTCGATGAAAAACTGTTTTTT
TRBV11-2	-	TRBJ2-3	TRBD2	CASSRGLAGVDTQYF	TGTGCCAGCAGCAGAGGACTAGCGGGAGTAGATACGCAGTATTTT
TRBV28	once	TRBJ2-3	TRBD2	CASNPSGRGITSTDTQYF	TGTGCCAGCAACCCTAGCGGGCGCGGCATTACTAGCACAGATACGCAGTATTTT
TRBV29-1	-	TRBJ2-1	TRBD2	CSVAGTSDYKTLNEQFF	TGCAGCGTCGCCGGGACTAGCGACTATAAAACTCTCAATGAGCAGTTCTTC
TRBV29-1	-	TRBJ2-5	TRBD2	CSVAGTSGVETQYF	TGCAGCGTTGCGGGAACTAGCGGGGTAGAGACCCAGTACTTC
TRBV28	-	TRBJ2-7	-	CASTTFKGQFYEQYF	TGTGCCAGCACAACTTTCAAAGGACAATTCTACGAGCAGTACTTC
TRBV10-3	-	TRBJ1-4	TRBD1	CAISRDREEKLFF	TGTGCCATCAGCAGGGACAGGGAAGAAAAACTGTTTTTT
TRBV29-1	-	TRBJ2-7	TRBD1	CSVGVRGYPRDEQYF	TGCAGCGTTGGGGTCAGGGGGTACCCCCGGGACGAGCAGTACTTC
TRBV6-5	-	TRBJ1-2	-	CASSPNQLDGYTF	TGTGCCAGCAGTCCAAACCAACTGGATGGCTACACCTTC
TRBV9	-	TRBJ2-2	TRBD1	CASSGGTGYAGELFF	TGTGCCAGCAGCGGCGGGACAGGCTACGCCGGGGAGCTGTTTTTT
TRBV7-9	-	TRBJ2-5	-	CASSLAYQTEVKTQYF	TGTGCCAGCAGCTTAGCGTACCAGACAGAAGTAAAGACCCAGTACTTC
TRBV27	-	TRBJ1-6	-	CASSLWTGNSPLHF	TGTGCCAGCAGTTTATGGACGGGAAATTCACCCCTCCACTTT
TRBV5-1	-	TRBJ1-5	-	CASSLGGLDNQPQHF	TGCGCCAGCAGCTTGGGGGGGCTGGACAATCAGCCCCAGCATTTT
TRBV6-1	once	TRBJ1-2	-	CASSGGDGVFGYTF	TGTGCCAGCAGTGGGGGAGACGGCGTCTTCGGCTACACCTTC
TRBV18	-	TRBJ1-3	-	CASTPGTGSGNTIYF	TGTGCCAGCACTCCCGGGACCGGGTCTGGAAACACCATATATTTT
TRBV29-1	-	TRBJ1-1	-	CSIGGSGTEAFF	TGCAGTATCGGGGGTTCGGGCACTGAAGCTTTCTTT
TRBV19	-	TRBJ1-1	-	CAANTGELNTEAFF	TGTGCCGCCAATACGGGGGAGTTAAACACTGAAGCTTTCTTT
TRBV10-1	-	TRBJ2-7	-	CASSEGGKDLGSYEQYF	TGCGCCAGCAGTGAGGGCGGAAAGGATCTCGGATCCTACGAGCAGTACTTC
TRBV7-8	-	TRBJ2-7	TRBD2	CASSYTLGAGAYEQYF	TGTGCCAGCAGTTATACTTTAGGGGCGGGGGCCTACGAGCAGTACTTC
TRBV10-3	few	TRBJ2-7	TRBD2	CAISASGLGLGEQYF	TGTGCCATCAGTGCTAGCGGGTTGGGGTTGGGAGAGCAGTACTTC
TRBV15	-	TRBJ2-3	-	CATSRILGRETDTQYF	TGTGCCACCAGCAGAATCTTGGGGCGGGAAACAGATACGCAGTATTTT
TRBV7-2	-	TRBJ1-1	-	CASSLVEHTEAFF	TGTGCCAGCAGCTTAGTAGAGCACACTGAAGCTTTCTTT
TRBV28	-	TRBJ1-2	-	CASSSSGVGYTF	-
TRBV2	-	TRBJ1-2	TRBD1	CASRPTGSNYGYTF	TGTGCCAGCAGGCCGACAGGGTCCAACTATGGCTACACCTTC
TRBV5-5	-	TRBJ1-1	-	CASSFASGTEAFF	TGTGCCAGCAGCTTTGCCTCAGGGACTGAAGCTTTCTTT